This T cell receptor (beta chain) was captured in a study of a mutant IDH1 vaccine in newly diagnosed glioma. Overall study: Radiotherapy alone preceded vaccination by 4-6 weeks; alternatively, vaccination started with temozolomide cycles.

TCRdb's table, derived via immunoSEQ multiplex PCR, lists solely in-frame clones and lacks some. Of around 100,000 clones listed, roughly 86% are singletons. For this clone: Antigen unknown.

As for time point: week 47, end of study. In every dose of vaccine, 300 ug of mutant IDH1 20-mer peptide was given alongside topical imiquimod. Trimming left V 4 bases short and J 4 bases short, with 11 bases between. The CDR3 is made up of 14 amino acids. Per the germline V gene, CDR1 is SGHRS and CDR2 is YFSETQ. The chain is built from TRBV5-1 and TRBJ1-4, with a possible D match to TRBD1 (6 bases). The source material was PBMCs, sampled from a glioma patient whose treatment included an IDH1 peptide vaccine. This sequence was found in a woman aged 50 to 60 with glioma. In nucleotides, the CDR3 is TGCGCCAGCAGCGAACAGGGACGTAATGAAAAACTGTTTTTT. It translates to CASSEQGRNEKLFF.